This TCR beta chain is from a study of immune heterogeneity within non-small cell lung tumors. General study points: Higher local tumor mutational burden went with moderately higher local T-cell clonality, R approximately 0.36. There were identical dominant CDR3 beta clonotypes recurring across tumor sites within a patient, together with site-unique high-frequency clones. Different patients shared few of their high-frequency T-cell receptor beta clonotypes.

Note on this clonotype: The antigen remains undetermined.

CDR3 of TCR beta was amplified by multiplex PCR that used 32 V and 13 J primers. Via MiXCR, TCRdb re-called the multiplex PCR reads, giving one row per CDR3 protein. The data show about 15,000 distinct CDR3 sequences, with roughly 30% seen just once and roughly 3.9% held by the top ten. CDR3 length equals 18 residues. J lost 6 bases, V lost 4 bases, and 17 bases had no gene match. Germline assignment: CDR1 MNHEY and CDR2 SVGEGT. Template came from bulk tumor genomic DNA, at approximately 600 ng per sample. Each primary tumor yielded several biopsies, collected far apart from one another at surgery. Before undergoing curative surgery, patients had newly diagnosed non-small cell lung cancer that was untreated.

The sequenced sample consisted of lung tumor tissue. The receptor was isolated from a middle-aged man with non-small cell lung cancer. J is TRBJ2-1 and V is TRBV6-2 or TRBV6-3; the match to TRBD2 covers 8 bases. DNA for the CDR3: TGTGCCAGCAGTTCCCTCCGCGCAGCGGGAGTGCTCTGCAATGAGCAGTTCTTC. Translated: CASSSLRAAGVLCNEQFF.